This T cell receptor beta chain was recorded in a study of neurological immune-mediated disorders. General study results and limits: HTLV-1-associated myelopathy showed the most TCR clonal expansion; multiple sclerosis the least, below healthy controls. There were no CDR3 amino acid sequences shared by expanded clones across subjects, a result suggesting private repertoires in all groups. Association of the multiple sclerosis repertoire cluster with clinical or MRI features was not observed for any feature.

cDNA synthesis was performed by 5'RACE with 10-nucleotide random UMIs. TCRdb redid the calling of the 5' RACE reads with MiXCR, one entry per CDR3 protein. Of 70,000 or so distinct CDR3 sequences listed, about 3% are singletons. Ten or more counts support this clonotype. Its specificity is not known. V was pared by 4 bases and J by 3 bases, with 3 bases of the junction left unmatched. The CDR3 length is 15 residues. CDR1 and CDR2 from the germline V gene are SGHTA and FQGNSA. The receptor comes from a woman in her forties or fifties with multiple sclerosis. J is TRBJ2-1 and V is TRBV7-2, with TRBD1 identical over 10 bases. Input material: PBMCs. The CDR3, as DNA: TGTGCCAGCAGCTCTGGACAGGGGGACTACAATGAGCAGTTCTTC. Protein: CASSSGQGDYNEQFF.